The clone carrying this TCR beta chain was counted only a few times. TCRdb fed the 5' RACE reads into MiXCR, producing one record per CDR3 protein. The data show around 530,000 distinct CDR3 sequences, roughly 15% seen once. This sample was included in a study of identical twins. V shed 2 bases and J 1 base; nucleotides not matched to a gene: 2. Germline lookup yields CDR1 MNHEY and CDR2 SVGAGI. The CDR3 totals 15 residues. In addition, the sample was reused for a study of yellow fever vaccine responses in identical twins.

Sequencing was carried out using CD4+ T cells sorted from blood. The gene calls are TRBV6-5 and TRBJ1-1; 9 bases are shared with TRBD1. The TCR sequence derives from a woman aged 18-30 years in good health. The CDR3 sequence is CASSYDRGRNTEAFF. CDR3 DNA sequence: TGTGCCAGCAGTTACGACAGGGGGAGGAACACTGAAGCTTTCTTT.